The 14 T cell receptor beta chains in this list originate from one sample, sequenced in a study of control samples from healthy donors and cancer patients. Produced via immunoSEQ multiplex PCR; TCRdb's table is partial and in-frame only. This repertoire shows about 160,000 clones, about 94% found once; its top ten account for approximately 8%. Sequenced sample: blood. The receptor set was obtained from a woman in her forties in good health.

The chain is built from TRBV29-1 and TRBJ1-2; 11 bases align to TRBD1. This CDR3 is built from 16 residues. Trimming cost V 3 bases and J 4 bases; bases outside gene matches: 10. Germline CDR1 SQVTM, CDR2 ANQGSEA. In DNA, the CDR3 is TGCAGCGTTGATTTCTTTGGTGGGACAGGGGGCTATGGCTACACCTTC. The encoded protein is CSVDFFGGTGGYGYTF. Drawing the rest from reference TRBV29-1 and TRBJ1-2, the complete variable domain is SAVISQKPSRDICQRGTSLTIQCQVDSQVTMMFWYRQQPGQSLTLIATANQGSEATYESGFVIDKFPISRPNLTFSTLTVSNMSPEDSSIYLCSVDFFGGTGGYGYTFGSGTRLTVV.

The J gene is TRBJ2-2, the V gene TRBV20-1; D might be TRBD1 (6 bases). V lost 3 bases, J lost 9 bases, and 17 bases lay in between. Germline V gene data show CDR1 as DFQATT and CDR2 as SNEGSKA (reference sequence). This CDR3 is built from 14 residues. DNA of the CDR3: TGCAGTGCTAGTCCTGGGGGCGCCCCGCGGGAGCTGTTTTTT. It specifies CSASPGGAPRELFF.

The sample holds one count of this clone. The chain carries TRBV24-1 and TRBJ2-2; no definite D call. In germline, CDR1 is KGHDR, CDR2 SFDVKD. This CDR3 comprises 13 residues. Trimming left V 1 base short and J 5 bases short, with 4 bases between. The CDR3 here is CATSDLITGELFF. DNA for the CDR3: TGTGCCACCAGTGATTTAATAACCGGGGAGCTGTTTTTT.

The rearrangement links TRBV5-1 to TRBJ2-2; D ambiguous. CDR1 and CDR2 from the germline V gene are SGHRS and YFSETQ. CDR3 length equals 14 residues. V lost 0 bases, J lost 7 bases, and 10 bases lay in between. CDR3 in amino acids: CASSLGDGDGELFF. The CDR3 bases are TGCGCCAGCAGCTTGGGTGACGGCGACGGGGAGCTGTTTTTT.

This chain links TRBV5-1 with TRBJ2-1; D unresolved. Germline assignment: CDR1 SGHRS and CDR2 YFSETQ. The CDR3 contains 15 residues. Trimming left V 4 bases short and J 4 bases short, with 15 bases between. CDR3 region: CASSPDLPAYNEQFF. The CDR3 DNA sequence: TGCGCCAGCAGCCCGGACCTCCCCGCATACAATGAGCAGTTCTTC.

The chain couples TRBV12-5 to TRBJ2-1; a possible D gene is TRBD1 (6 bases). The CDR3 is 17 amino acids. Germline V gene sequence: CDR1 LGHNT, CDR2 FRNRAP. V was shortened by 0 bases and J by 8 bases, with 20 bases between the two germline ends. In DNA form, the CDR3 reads TGTGCTAGTGGTTTGGTTATGGCCGCCGGTGGGGGCCATGAGCAGTTCTTC. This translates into CASGLVMAAGGGHEQFF.

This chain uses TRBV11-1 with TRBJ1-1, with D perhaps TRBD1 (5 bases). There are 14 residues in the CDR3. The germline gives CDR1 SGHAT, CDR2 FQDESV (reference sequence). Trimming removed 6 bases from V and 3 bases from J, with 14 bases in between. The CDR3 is CASRVGAYYTEAFF. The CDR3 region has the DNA TGTGCCAGCAGGGTCGGGGCATACTACACTGAAGCTTTCTTT.

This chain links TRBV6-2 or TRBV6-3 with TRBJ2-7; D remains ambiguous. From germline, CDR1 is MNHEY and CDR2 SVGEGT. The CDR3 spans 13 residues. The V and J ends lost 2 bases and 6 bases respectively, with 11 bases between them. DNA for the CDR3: TGTGCCAGCAGTTACGCGTATTCGGTCGAGCAGTACTTC. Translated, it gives CASSYAYSVEQYF.

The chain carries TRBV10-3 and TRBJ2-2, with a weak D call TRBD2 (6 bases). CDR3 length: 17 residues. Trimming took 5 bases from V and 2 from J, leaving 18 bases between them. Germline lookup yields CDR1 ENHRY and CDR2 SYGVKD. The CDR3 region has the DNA TGTGCCATCAGTCCCGAAGGGCTAGCGCTTAACACCGGGGAGCTGTTTTTT. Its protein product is CAISPEGLALNTGELFF.

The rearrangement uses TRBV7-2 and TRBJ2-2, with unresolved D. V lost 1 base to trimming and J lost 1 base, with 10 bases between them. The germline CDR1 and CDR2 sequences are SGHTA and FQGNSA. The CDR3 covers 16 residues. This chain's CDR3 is CASSLGGSQNTGELFF. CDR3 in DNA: TGTGCCAGCAGCTTAGGTGGTAGTCAGAACACCGGGGAGCTGTTTTTT. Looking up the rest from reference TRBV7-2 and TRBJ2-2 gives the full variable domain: GAGVSQSPSNKVTEKGKDVELRCDPISGHTALYWYRQSLGQGLEFLIYFQGNSAPDKSGLPSDRFSAERTGGSVSTLTIQRTQQEDSAVYLCASSLGGSQNTGELFFGEGSRLTVL.

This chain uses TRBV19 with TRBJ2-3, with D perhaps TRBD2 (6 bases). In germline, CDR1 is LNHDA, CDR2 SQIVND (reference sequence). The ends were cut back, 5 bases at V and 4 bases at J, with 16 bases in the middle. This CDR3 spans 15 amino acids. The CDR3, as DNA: TGTGCCAGTAGTTGGATACCGGGACTTCCAGATACGCAGTATTTT. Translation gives CASSWIPGLPDTQYF.

As DNA, the CDR3 is TGTGCCAGCAGTGAAAATGGGGGGGTAGAGACCCAGTACTTC. Translation gives CASSENGGVETQYF. J is TRBJ2-5 and V is TRBV6-1; 7 nucleotides agree with TRBD2. V dropped 2 bases and J dropped 4; count of bases not matched to a gene: 4. The germline V gene has CDR1 MNHNS and CDR2 SASEGT. This CDR3 has 14 residues.

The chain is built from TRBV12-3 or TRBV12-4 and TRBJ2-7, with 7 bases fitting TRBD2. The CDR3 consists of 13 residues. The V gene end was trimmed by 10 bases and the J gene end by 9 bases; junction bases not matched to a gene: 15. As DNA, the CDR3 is TGTGCCACCCAACCGGGGGGAAGCGCCGTGCAGTACTTC. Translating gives CATQPGGSAVQYF.

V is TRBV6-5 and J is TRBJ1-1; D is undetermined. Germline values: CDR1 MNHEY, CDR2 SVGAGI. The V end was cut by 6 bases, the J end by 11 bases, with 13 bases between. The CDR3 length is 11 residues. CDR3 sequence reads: CASREGYQAFF. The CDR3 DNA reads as TGTGCCAGCAGAGAGGGCTATCAGGCTTTCTTT.